The 16 T cell receptor beta chains listed next were all sequenced from one sample in a study of cytomegalovirus exposure and HLA in healthy donors. Use of 60 Vbeta and 13 Jbeta primers characterized the PCR. Some clones are missing from TCRdb's copy, which holds only in-frame ones; the method was immunoSEQ multiplex PCR. The sample has 160,000 or so clones, less than 80% seen once. The material sequenced was PBMCs. Every receptor here comes from a man aged 40-50 years in good health and CMV-seronegative.

Remarks on this clone: Relative to the germline gene, one junction end is altered; a read error may explain this. The rearrangement links TRBV30 to TRBJ1-3, with D possibly TRBD1 on 6 matching bases. Germline V gene sequence: CDR1 GTSNPN, CDR2 SVGIG (reference sequence). This CDR3 region has 12 residues. The CDR3 DNA reads TGTGCCTGGAGTCTTCTATCGGGGACAAACAATTTT. Encoded protein: CAWSLLSGTNNF.

The chain recombines TRBV10-3 with TRBJ1-4, with 8 bases matching TRBD1. The germline V gene encodes CDR1 ENHRY and CDR2 SYGVKD. The CDR3 is 13 amino acids. The V segment lost 7 bases and the J segment 8 bases; nucleotides outside the gene matches: 6. Here the CDR3 DNA reads TGTGCCATCAAAGGACAGGGTTTGGAAAAACTGTTTTTT. Translated: CAIKGQGLEKLFF.

The rearrangement links TRBV29-1 to TRBJ2-7; TRBD1 is a possible D gene (6 bases). This CDR3 has 16 residues. The germline V gene encodes CDR1 SQVTM and CDR2 ANQGSEA. Deletions cut 5 bases from V and 0 bases from J, with 20 bases between. The CDR3: CSVLLSGRQASYEQYF. The CDR3 DNA reads as TGCAGCGTTTTGTTGTCGGGGCGACAGGCCTCCTACGAGCAGTACTTC.

The table lists this clone with a few counts. J is TRBJ2-1 and V is TRBV7-2, with 11 bases identical to TRBD1. Trimming removed 4 bases from V and 8 bases from J; junction bases left unmatched: 7. Per germline, CDR1 SGHTA and CDR2 FQGNSA. The length of the CDR3 is 15 residues. The CDR3 protein is CASSSSGQGGDEQFF. The DNA for the CDR3 is TGTGCCAGCAGCTCTTCGGGACAGGGGGGGGATGAGCAGTTCTTC.

This clone was recorded a few times. Other DNA sequences from this sample encode an identical CDR3 as well. The chain recombines TRBV7-9 with TRBJ2-7; possible D gene TRBD2, 5 bases. This CDR3 contains 13 residues. Germline-derived CDR1 and CDR2 are SEHNR and FQNEAQ (reference sequence). Trimming took 6 bases from V and 2 from J, leaving 11 bases between them. The CDR3 loop reads CASSRGSTYEQYF. CDR3 coding DNA: TGTGCCAGCAGTCGGGGATCTACCTACGAGCAGTACTTC.

The rearrangement joins TRBV6-1 to TRBJ1-2; possible D gene TRBD1, 6 bases. CDR1 and CDR2 (germline): MNHNS, SASEGT. This CDR3 is 14 amino acids long. The V gene lost 6 bases and the J gene lost 6 bases, with 17 bases spanning the gap. CDR3 loop: CASRTRGGPDGYTF. The CDR3 nucleotides read TGTGCCAGCAGGACTCGCGGGGGGCCTGATGGCTACACCTTC.

This clone has only a few counts. The rearrangement links TRBV30 to TRBJ1-2; D might be TRBD1 (6 bases). The CDR3 is made up of 11 amino acids. V was pared by 4 bases and J by 13 bases, with 16 bases between. The germline gives CDR1 GTSNPN, CDR2 SVGIG (reference sequence). The CDR3 here is CAWKATGIFTF. CDR3 nucleotides: TGTGCCTGGAAAGCGACAGGAATCTTCACCTTC. Based on the CDR3 plus reference TRBV30 and TRBJ1-2, the full variable domain is SQTIHQWPATLVQPVGSPLSLECTVEGTSNPNLYWYRQAAGRGLQLLFYSVGIGQISSEVPQNLSASRPQDRQFILSSKKLLLSDSGFYLCAWKATGIFTFGSGTRLTVV.

This chain joins TRBV13 and TRBJ2-5; 12 bases are a match to TRBD1. The J call is in doubt because the DNA end fits TRBJ2-7 better. The CDR3 runs 15 residues. CDR1 is PRHDT, CDR2 FYEKMQ, per germline (reference sequence). The CDR3 coding sequence is TGTGCCAGCAGCACCGGGACAGGGGGCCCCTACGAGCAGTACTTC. As protein: CASSTGTGGPYEQYF.

The CDR3 here is CASSLLPESREYF. The CDR3 DNA reads as TGTGCCAGCAGCTTACTCCCCGAATCGAGGGAGTACTTC. The genes are TRBV7-2 and TRBJ2-5; tentative D call: TRBD2 (5 bases). Germline CDR1 reads SGHTA; CDR2 reads FQGNSA. V lost 2 bases and J 12 bases, leaving 16 bases between the germline ends. The CDR3 extends over 13 amino acids.

The chain has TRBV5-1 and TRBJ1-2; D gene unclear. In germline, CDR1 is SGHRS, CDR2 YFSETQ. CDR3 length equals 16 residues. Trimming cost V 3 bases and J 8 bases, with 23 bases left between them. DNA for the CDR3: TGCGCCAGCAGCTCTCTTCCGTCGACCCAGCGAGAGGGCTACACCTTC. This codes for CASSSLPSTQREGYTF.

The CDR3 nucleotides read TGTGCCAGCAGACTAGCGGGGGGGGTCTATGAGCAGTTCTTC. Protein: CASRLAGGVYEQFF. The chain has TRBV2 and TRBJ2-1; 13 nucleotides align to TRBD2. Germline V gives CDR1 SNHLY, CDR2 FYNNEI. The J segment lost 8 bases and the V segment lost 6 bases, leaving 4 bases of the junction unmatched. This CDR3 is built from 14 residues.

V usage is TRBV5-6 and J usage is TRBJ2-1, with TRBD1 matching over 8 bases. The J segment lost 3 bases and the V segment lost 4 bases, leaving 15 bases of the junction unmatched. Germline V gene data show CDR1 as SGHDT and CDR2 as YYEEEE. There are 18 residues in the CDR3. CDR3 region: CASSQPRGRTLLYNEQFF. The CDR3 DNA is TGTGCCAGCAGCCAACCCAGGGGGCGGACACTGCTCTACAATGAGCAGTTCTTC.

The chain joins TRBV11-2 to TRBJ1-1, with a weak D call TRBD1 (6 bases). The CDR3 is made up of 14 amino acids. V lost 3 bases to trimming and J lost 1 base, with 9 bases between them. Per the germline V gene, CDR1 is SGHAT and CDR2 is FQNNGV. CDR3 coding DNA: TGTGCCAGCAGCTTCCAACAGGGGAACACTGAAGCTTTCTTT. Its translation is CASSFQQGNTEAFF. The variable domain in full, with the rest retrieved from reference TRBV11-2 and TRBJ1-1, is EAGVAQSPRYKIIEKRQSVAFWCNPISGHATLYWYQQILGQGPKLLIQFQNNGVVDDSQLPKDRFSAERLKGVDSTLKIQPAKLEDSAVYLCASSFQQGNTEAFFGQGTRLTVV.

V usage is TRBV6-6 and J usage is TRBJ1-4; unclear D gene. The CDR3 runs 12 residues. V gave up 2 bases and J gave up 12 bases, with 10 bases separating them. Germline CDR1 and CDR2: MNHNY and SVGAGI (reference sequence). The CDR3 DNA reads TGTGCCAGCAGTTACCCCGAGGGTCAACTGTTTTTT. It translates to CASSYPEGQLFF.

This clone has a single count. The gene calls are TRBV7-9 and TRBJ2-3, with TRBD2 matching over 8 bases. V trimming: 1 base; J trimming: 2 bases; junction bases outside the gene matches: 14. Germline lookup yields CDR1 SEHNR and CDR2 FQNEAQ (reference sequence). The CDR3 consists of 19 residues. The chain's CDR3 is CASSLGVSGVKWDTDTQYF. Written as DNA, the CDR3 is TGTGCCAGCAGCTTAGGTGTTAGCGGGGTGAAGTGGGACACAGATACGCAGTATTTT.

The V gene is TRBV7-3, the J gene TRBJ2-2, with 12 bases lining up with TRBD2. The CDR3 length is 17 residues. The junction had 6 bases not matched to a gene; V was cut back by 2 bases and J by 5 bases. Germline V CDR1 and CDR2: SGHTA, FQGTGA. CDR3 loop: CASSLLDGLAGTGELFF. In DNA, the CDR3 is TGTGCCAGCAGCTTATTAGATGGACTAGCGGGGACCGGGGAGCTGTTTTTT.